The entry below gives a single T cell receptor (beta chain) sequence along with its context. Trimming stripped 0 bases from V and 3 bases from J, with 12 bases between. Germline-derived CDR1 and CDR2 are SGHRS and YFSETQ. This CDR3 has 15 residues. This sample stems from a study of cytomegalovirus exposure and HLA in healthy donors. PCR employed 60 Vbeta and 13 Jbeta primers. Produced via immunoSEQ multiplex PCR; TCRdb's table is partial and in-frame only. Here the sample spans about 130,000 clones, over 60% being singletons. This receptor was identified in a man between 60 and 75 years old in good health and CMV-seropositive. Sequenced material: PBMCs. The gene calls are TRBV5-1 and TRBJ1-1; D uncertain. The CDR3 DNA follows: TGCGCCAGCAGCTTGGCGTGGAGGGCCTACACTGAAGCTTTCTTT. Protein product: CASSLAWRAYTEAFF. The full variable domain, in which reference TRBV5-1 and TRBJ1-1 provide the parts outside the CDR3, is KAGVTQTPRYLIKTRGQQVTLSCSPISGHRSVSWYQQTPGQGLQFLFEYFSETQRNKGNFPGRFSGRQFSNSRSEMNVSTLELGDSALYLCASSLAWRAYTEAFFGQGTRLTVV.